By frequency in the sample, the clone carrying this TCR beta chain is medium-sized. Germline assignment: CDR1 SGHRS and CDR2 YFSETQ. The V and J ends lost 0 bases and 1 base respectively, with 7 bases between them. The CDR3 has 14 amino acids. After constant-region reverse-primer amplification, full-length variable regions underwent semi-nested PCR with Nested Universal Primer A. TCRdb independently ran MiXCR on the 5' RACE reads; one entry per CDR3 protein. Counted here are 7,000 to 9,000 distinct CDR3 sequences, 16% occurring once; the ten biggest clones make up about 4%. J is TRBJ2-5 and V is TRBV5-1; D gene ambiguous. The receptor comes from a female donor with breast cancer. The sequencing input was memory CD4+ T cells sorted from blood. Documented subset: memory CD4+ T cells, CD4+CD45RO+CD25-. The CDR3 sequence: CASSLESSQETQYF. CDR3 sequence (DNA): TGCGCCAGCAGCTTGGAGTCCTCCCAAGAGACCCAGTACTTC.